The 5 T cell receptor beta chains listed next were all sequenced from one sample in a study of cytotoxic CD8 clonotypes in ibrutinib-treated CLL. Produced via immunoSEQ multiplex PCR; TCRdb's table is partial and in-frame only. The sample lists about 60,000 clones; 50% to 70% were seen once. The material was PBMCs, obtained at disease progression, from a patient treated with ibrutinib. The receptors were sampled from a human donor with chronic lymphocytic leukemia.

The chain recombines TRBV28 with TRBJ2-4, with D tentatively TRBD2 (5 bases). V was shortened by 3 bases and J by 0 bases, with 6 bases between the two germline ends. Looked up from germline, CDR1 is MDHEN and CDR2 is SYDVKM. CDR3 length: 14 amino acids. The CDR3 protein is CASSFGGAKNIQYF. The CDR3 DNA reads TGTGCCAGCAGTTTTGGAGGAGCCAAAAACATTCAGTACTTC.

The chain combines TRBV27 with TRBJ2-1, with a possible D match to TRBD2 (5 bases). This CDR3 has 11 residues. The V gene's germline CDR1 is MNHEY and CDR2 SMNVEV (reference sequence). Between the trimmed V and J ends, which lost 10 bases and 9 bases, there was a span of 13 bases. CDR3 sequence (DNA): TGTGCCACCCACCGGGGAGTTGAGCAGTTCTTC. Its protein product is CATHRGVEQFF.

Comment on this clone: The junction does not match germline at one end; this may be a read error. The rearrangement joins TRBV23-1 to TRBJ1-5; D is unresolved. TRBV23-1 is labeled an ORF, and its function is uncertain. The CDR3 totals 15 residues. CDR3 protein: CASSQYEGDNQLQHF. CDR3 in DNA: TGCGCCAGCAGTCAATACGAGGGAGACAATCAGCTCCAGCATTTT.

Only a few counts were recorded for this clone. The CDR3: CASSPPGQGVYEQYF. In DNA, the CDR3 is TGTGCCAGCTCACCACCGGGACAGGGGGTTTACGAGCAGTACTTC. The chain joins TRBV18 to TRBJ2-7, with 11 bases matching TRBD1. V was clipped by 0 bases and J by 4 bases; unmatched bases: 2. The CDR3 is 15 amino acids. The germline gives CDR1 KGHSH, CDR2 LQKENI.

The V and J genes are TRBV7-8 and TRBJ2-3; a possible D gene is TRBD2 (5 bases). Trimming shortened V by 5 bases and J by 5 bases, and 8 bases separated the two germline ends. The CDR3 contains 12 residues. Per the germline V gene, CDR1 is SGHVS and CDR2 is FQNEAQ. This CDR3 is CASSPEGDTQYF. The CDR3 DNA sequence: TGTGCCAGCAGCCCAGAGGGAGATACGCAGTATTTT.